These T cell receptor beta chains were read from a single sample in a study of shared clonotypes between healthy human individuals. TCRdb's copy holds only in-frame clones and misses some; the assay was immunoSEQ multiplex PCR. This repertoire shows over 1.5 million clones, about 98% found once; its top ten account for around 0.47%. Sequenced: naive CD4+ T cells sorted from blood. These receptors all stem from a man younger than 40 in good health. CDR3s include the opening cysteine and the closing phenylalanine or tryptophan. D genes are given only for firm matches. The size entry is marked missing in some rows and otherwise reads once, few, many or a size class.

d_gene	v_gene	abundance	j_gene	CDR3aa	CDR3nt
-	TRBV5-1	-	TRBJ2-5	CASAEGSGETQYF	TGCGCCAGCGCCGAAGGATCCGGGGAGACCCAGTACTTC
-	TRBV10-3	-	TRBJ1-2	CAISEPGNGYTF	TGTGCCATCAGTGAGCCGGGCAATGGCTACACCTTC
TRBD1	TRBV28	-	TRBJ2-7	CASSEGQGTEQYF	TGTGCCAGCAGTGAGGGACAGGGGACCGAGCAGTACTTC
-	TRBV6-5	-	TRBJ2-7	CASRGEFYEQYF	TGTGCCAGCAGGGGGGAATTCTACGAGCAGTACTTC
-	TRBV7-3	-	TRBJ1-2	CASSPLGRSGYTF	TGTGCCAGCAGCCCTCTCGGGCGCTCTGGCTACACCTTC
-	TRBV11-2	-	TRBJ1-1	CASRTNRAAITFF	TGTGCCAGCAGAACCAACAGGGCAGCGATTACGTTCTTT
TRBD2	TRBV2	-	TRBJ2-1	CASKGLAGGNEQFF	TGTGCCAGCAAGGGACTAGCGGGAGGCAATGAGCAGTTCTTC
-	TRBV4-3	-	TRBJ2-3	CASSQEYKGGTDTQYF	TGCGCCAGCAGCCAAGAGTACAAGGGGGGCACAGATACGCAGTATTTT
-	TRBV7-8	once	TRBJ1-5	CASSLDYNQPQHF	TGTGCCAGCAGCTTAGATTACAATCAGCCCCAGCATTTT
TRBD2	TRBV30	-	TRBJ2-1	CAWSVREAGNNEQFF	TGTGCCTGGAGTGTACGGGAGGCAGGAAACAATGAGCAGTTCTTC
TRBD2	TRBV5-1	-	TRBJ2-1	CASSLGAGEYNEQFF	TGCGCCAGCAGCTTGGGGGCGGGAGAGTACAATGAGCAGTTCTTC
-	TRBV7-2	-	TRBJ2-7	CASSLEWYEQYF	TGTGCCAGCAGCCTGGAATGGTACGAGCAGTACTTC
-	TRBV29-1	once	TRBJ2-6	CSARSRFSGANVLTF	TGCAGCGCCCGAAGCAGGTTCTCTGGGGCCAACGTCCTGACTTTC
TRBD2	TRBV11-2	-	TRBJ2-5	CASSLTHGREETQYF	TGTGCCAGCAGCTTGACTCACGGGAGGGAAGAGACCCAGTACTTC
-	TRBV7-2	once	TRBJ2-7	CASSPLSYEQYF	TGTGCCAGCAGCCCCCTCTCCTACGAGCAGTACTTC
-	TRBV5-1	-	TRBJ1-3	CASSLDPSGNTIYF	TGCGCCAGCAGCTTGGACCCCTCTGGAAACACCATATATTTT
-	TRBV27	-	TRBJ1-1	CASAGSGGTEAFF	TGTGCCAGCGCCGGGTCGGGGGGGACTGAAGCTTTCTTT
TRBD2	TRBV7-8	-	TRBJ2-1	CASSLEIPSGSSYNEQFF	TGTGCCAGCAGCTTAGAAATCCCTAGCGGGAGTTCTTACAATGAGCAGTTCTTC
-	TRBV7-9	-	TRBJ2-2	CASSLLGGTNTGELFF	TGTGCCAGCAGCCTCTTAGGGGGGACGAACACCGGGGAGCTGTTTTTT
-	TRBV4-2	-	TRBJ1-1	CASSQEAVLGGTEAFF	TGTGCCAGCAGCCAAGAGGCCGTGCTAGGGGGCACTGAAGCTTTCTTT
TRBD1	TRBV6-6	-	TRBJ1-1	CASRQTGRVDTEAFF	TGTGCCAGCAGACAGACAGGGCGGGTGGACACTGAAGCTTTCTTT
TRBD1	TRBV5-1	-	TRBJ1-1	CASSRQGARTEAFF	TGCGCCAGCAGCCGACAGGGGGCGCGCACTGAAGCTTTCTTT
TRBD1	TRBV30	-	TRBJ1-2	CAWRSPGQPNYGYTF	TGTGCCTGGAGATCTCCGGGACAGCCTAACTATGGCTACACCTTC
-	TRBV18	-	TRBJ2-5	CASSLGSETQYF	TGTGCCAGCTCACTCGGGAGTGAGACCCAGTACTTC
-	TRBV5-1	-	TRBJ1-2	CASRRRDTNPGYTF	TGCGCCAGCAGGAGACGGGACACCAATCCTGGCTACACCTTC
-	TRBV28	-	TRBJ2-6	CASSRTRALGANVLTF	TGTGCCAGCAGCCGAACCCGGGCCCTGGGGGCCAACGTCCTGACTTTC
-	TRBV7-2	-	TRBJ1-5	CASSIQGSQPQHF	TGTGCCAGCAGCATACAGGGTAGCCAGCCCCAGCATTTT
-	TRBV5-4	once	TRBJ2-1	CASSVGPPGGLYNEQFF	TGTGCCAGCAGCGTGGGACCCCCCGGAGGCCTATACAATGAGCAGTTCTTC